Below are 26 T cell receptor beta chains sequenced from a single sample in a study of shared clonotypes between healthy human individuals. The data were produced by immunoSEQ multiplex PCR, yet TCRdb's version contains in-frame clones alone and is incomplete. This sample has about 580,000 clones, with about 98% found just once. The naive CD8 fraction comprised CD45RO-negative cells positively selected for CCR7 and excluded terminally differentiated effector memory CD45RA+ cells. The sequenced sample consisted of naive CD8+ T cells sorted from blood. Receptors were obtained from a man aged 30 to 45 in good health.

This rearrangement joins TRBV7-8 to TRBJ2-2; D gene unclear. The CDR3 consists of 11 residues. V lost 2 bases and J 8 bases, leaving 3 bases between the germline ends. Looked up from germline, CDR1 is SGHVS and CDR2 is FQNEAQ. CDR3 sequence (DNA): TGTGCCAGCAGCTTACTAGGGGAGCTGTTTTTT. Protein: CASSLLGELFF.

V and J are TRBV4-2 and TRBJ2-6; possible D gene TRBD1, 6 bases. The V and J ends lost 2 bases and 0 bases respectively, with 17 bases between them. Germline values: CDR1 LGHNA, CDR2 YNFKEQ. The CDR3 has 19 residues. CDR3 loop: CASSQPAGQTFSGANVLTF. DNA of the CDR3: TGTGCCAGCAGCCAACCAGCCGGACAGACCTTCTCTGGGGCCAACGTCCTGACTTTC.

V is TRBV28 and J is TRBJ2-1, with 8 nucleotides matching TRBD2. The V and J ends lost 3 bases and 6 bases, in that order; junction bases with no gene match: 4. CDR3 length equals 14 residues. CDR1 MDHEN and CDR2 SYDVKM come from the germline V gene. The CDR3 region has the DNA TGTGCCAGCAGTTTGGGACTAGTCGGCAATGAGCAGTTCTTC. Its protein product is CASSLGLVGNEQFF. Variable domain in full (rest from reference TRBV28 and TRBJ2-1): DVKVTQSSRYLVKRTGEKVFLECVQDMDHENMFWYRQDPGLGLRLIYFSYDVKMKEKGDIPEGYSVSREKKERFSLILESASTNQTSMYLCASSLGLVGNEQFFGPGTRLTVL.

The chain couples TRBV4-3 to TRBJ2-3; perhaps D is TRBD1 or TRBD2 (6 bases each). The CDR3 consists of 17 residues. CDR1 is LGHNA, CDR2 YSLEER, per germline. The V and J ends lost 4 bases and 0 bases respectively, with 17 bases between them. CDR3: CASSPTGTGASTDTQYF. For the CDR3, the DNA is TGCGCCAGCAGCCCCACAGGGACTGGAGCTAGCACAGATACGCAGTATTTT.

The V and J genes are TRBV20-1 and TRBJ2-7, with D hard to call. The length of the CDR3 is 11 residues. Trimming shortened V by 2 bases and J by 4 bases, and 6 bases separated the two germline ends. Per germline, CDR1 DFQATT and CDR2 SNEGSKA (reference sequence). The CDR3 region is CSARHLYEQYF. The CDR3, as DNA: TGCAGTGCTAGACATCTTTACGAGCAGTACTTC.

This chain links TRBV4-1 with TRBJ2-7, with TRBD2 matching over 9 bases. CDR1 and CDR2 from the germline V gene are MGHRA and YSYEKL. The trim removed 4 bases at V and 0 bases at J, leaving 7 bases unmatched. The CDR3 spans 16 residues. The CDR3 here is CASSPRLADLSYEQYF. Here the CDR3 DNA reads TGCGCCAGCAGCCCACGACTAGCGGACCTCTCCTACGAGCAGTACTTC.

The rearrangement uses TRBV9 and TRBJ2-3; possible D gene TRBD1, 5 bases. Germline V gene data show CDR1 as SGDLS and CDR2 as YYNGEE. With 0 bases removed from V and 4 bases from J, the gap between germline ends came to 12 bases. The CDR3 runs 15 residues. This chain's CDR3 is CASSVGGRVPDTQYF. The CDR3 DNA is TGTGCCAGCAGCGTAGGGGGCAGGGTACCAGATACGCAGTATTTT.

The chain employs TRBV28 and TRBJ2-7, with D unclear. V was trimmed by 3 bases and J by 4 bases, leaving 19 bases between them. The length of the CDR3 is 16 residues. CDR1 MDHEN and CDR2 SYDVKM come from the germline V gene. The CDR3 nucleotides are TGTGCCAGCAGTTTTGAGGTAGACCACCGGTCTTACGAGCAGTACTTC. Its translation: CASSFEVDHRSYEQYF.

The chain is built from TRBV6-5 and TRBJ2-7; the D gene is possibly TRBD2 (6 bases). The CDR3 is 15 residues long. Trimming took 2 bases from V and 5 from J, leaving 16 bases between them. CDR1 is MNHEY and CDR2 is SVGAGI in the germline V gene. Here the CDR3 DNA reads TGTGCCAGCAGTTACGCCGGAGGGGATGTCAACGAGCAGTACTTC. Translated: CASSYAGGDVNEQYF.

The chain employs TRBV11-2 and TRBJ2-7; 9 bases fit TRBD1. Per the germline V gene, CDR1 is SGHAT and CDR2 is FQNNGV. The J segment lost 3 bases and the V segment lost 5 bases, leaving 5 bases of the junction unmatched. This CDR3 has 14 amino acids. CDR3 amino acids: CASSTHRGLYEQYF. The CDR3 DNA follows: TGTGCCAGCAGCACCCACAGGGGGCTCTACGAGCAGTACTTC.

The chain has TRBV13 and TRBJ1-2; 8 bases agree with TRBD1. The CDR3 covers 17 residues. Per germline, CDR1 PRHDT and CDR2 FYEKMQ (reference sequence). V shed 0 bases and J 8 bases; nucleotides not matched to a gene: 14. The DNA of the CDR3 is TGTGCCAGCAGCTTAGGCCTAGGGGCAGGGGGCGGGAACGGCTACACCTTC. It yields the protein CASSLGLGAGGGNGYTF.

In its sample, this clone was seen once. This chain joins TRBV5-1 and TRBJ2-5; no reliable D call. V lost 4 bases, J lost 5 bases, and 9 bases lay in between. CDR1 SGHRS and CDR2 YFSETQ come from the germline V gene. CDR3 length: 12 amino acids. DNA for the CDR3: TGCGCCAGCAGCCCTGGACGGGAGACCCAGTACTTC. This sequence encodes CASSPGRETQYF.

The rearrangement joins TRBV19 to TRBJ2-1, with a tentative D call TRBD2 (6 bases). The V gene's germline CDR1 is LNHDA and CDR2 SQIVND (reference sequence). This CDR3 contains 14 residues. Trimming stripped 3 bases from V and 7 bases from J, with 13 bases between. CDR3 region: CASSMGGKGNEQFF. CDR3 DNA sequence: TGTGCCAGTAGTATGGGCGGGAAAGGTAATGAGCAGTTCTTC.

In the case of this clone: Other DNA sequences from this sample encode an identical CDR3 as well. The gene calls are TRBV7-3 and TRBJ2-7; 8 nucleotides align to TRBD2. Trimming cost V 3 bases and J 3 bases; bases outside gene matches: 4. CDR1 and CDR2 (germline): SGHTA, FQGTGA. The CDR3 extends over 14 amino acids. CDR3 region: CASSFFGGDYEQYF. The CDR3 DNA reads TGTGCCAGCAGCTTCTTCGGGGGGGACTACGAGCAGTACTTC.

The rearrangement joins TRBV13 to TRBJ2-7, with TRBD1 matching 10 bases. This CDR3 has 14 amino acids. V trimming: 4 bases; J trimming: 3 bases; junction bases outside the gene matches: 3. Germline CDR1 reads PRHDT; CDR2 reads FYEKMQ (reference sequence). The CDR3 sequence is CASSSGQGSYEQYF. DNA of the CDR3: TGTGCCAGCAGCTCGGGACAGGGGAGCTACGAGCAGTACTTC.

This clone was picked up one time. One junction end disagrees with the germline gene, perhaps due to a read error. The chain carries TRBV7-7 and TRBJ2-2; no reliable D call. This CDR3 comprises 17 residues. CDR1 and CDR2 (germline): SSHAT, FNYEAQ (reference sequence). CDR3 protein: CASSLVGPSTDTGELFF. The CDR3 nucleotides read TGTGCTAGCAGCTTAGTTGGCCCTTCGACGGACACCGGGGAGCTGTTTTTT.

This chain joins TRBV7-9 and TRBJ2-5; 7 bases line up with TRBD2. J lost 2 bases, V lost 0 bases, and 15 bases had no gene match. The germline V gene encodes CDR1 SEHNR and CDR2 FQNEAQ (reference sequence). This CDR3 contains 19 residues. The CDR3 protein is CASSLAVLQTSGDQETQYF. The CDR3, as DNA: TGTGCCAGCAGCTTAGCGGTCCTGCAAACCAGCGGGGATCAAGAGACCCAGTACTTC.

The chain has TRBV6-1 and TRBJ1-2, with 7 bases lining up with TRBD1. Germline V CDR1 and CDR2: MNHNS, SASEGT. This CDR3 is built from 17 residues. Trimming at V came to 1 base and at J to 2 bases, leaving 10 bases not matched to a gene. CDR3 sequence reads: CASSEGPYEGANYGYTF. Here the CDR3 DNA reads TGTGCCAGCAGTGAAGGGCCGTACGAGGGGGCAAACTATGGCTACACCTTC.

Remarks on this clone: The sample contains more than one DNA sequence encoding this CDR3. This chain connects TRBV9 to TRBJ2-1; 8 nucleotides agree with TRBD2. The trim removed 0 bases at V and 4 bases at J, leaving 3 bases unmatched. The CDR3 loop spans 15 amino acids. Germline V CDR1 and CDR2: SGDLS, YYNGEE. In nucleotides, the CDR3 is TGTGCCAGCAGCGTAGCTGGACTAGCTTACAATGAGCAGTTCTTC. Protein: CASSVAGLAYNEQFF.

V is TRBV12-5 and J is TRBJ2-1; D is possibly TRBD2 (5 bases). CDR1 is LGHNT and CDR2 is FRNRAP in the germline V gene. This CDR3 comprises 16 residues. Deletions cut 1 base from V and 5 bases from J, with 15 bases between. CDR3 DNA: TGTGCTAGTGGTTTGGGACGGGGTAGAGGAGACAATGAGCAGTTCTTC. This gives the protein CASGLGRGRGDNEQFF.

The J gene is TRBJ2-3, the V gene TRBV11-2, with 14 bases fitting TRBD2. Germline values: CDR1 SGHAT, CDR2 FQNNGV. V was pared by 8 bases and J by 4 bases, with 11 bases of the junction left unmatched. This CDR3 contains 17 residues. The CDR3, as DNA: TGTGCCAGCGCTTTACCGGGACTAGCGGGAGTGGCAGATACGCAGTATTTT. This sequence encodes CASALPGLAGVADTQYF. Using reference TRBV11-2 and TRBJ2-3 for the parts outside the CDR3, the full variable domain is EAGVAQSPRYKIIEKRQSVAFWCNPISGHATLYWYQQILGQGPKLLIQFQNNGVVDDSQLPKDRFSAERLKGVDSTLKIQPAKLEDSAVYLCASALPGLAGVADTQYFGPGTRLTVL.

The CDR3 here is CASSEAICDEDSLRVEQYF. CDR3 DNA sequence: TGTGCCAGCAGTGAGGCTATCTGTGACGAGGACAGCCTACGTGTGGAGCAGTACTTC. This chain links TRBV6-4 with TRBJ2-7; D might be TRBD1 (6 bases). V was clipped by 3 bases and J by 7 bases, with 31 bases between them. The CDR3 loop spans 19 amino acids. Per the germline V gene, CDR1 is MRHNA and CDR2 is SNTAGT.

This clone was detected only once. The J gene is TRBJ2-7, the V gene TRBV2; possible D gene TRBD2, 6 bases. The ends were cut back, 10 bases at V and 3 bases at J, with 16 bases in the middle. The germline gives CDR1 SNHLY, CDR2 FYNNEI. The CDR3 has 13 residues. The CDR3 sequence: CATRGDPDYEQYF. The CDR3 nucleotides are TGTGCCACCCGCGGGGATCCGGACTACGAGCAGTACTTC.

This chain uses TRBV10-3 with TRBJ2-2, with 7 bases that match TRBD1. The J segment lost 4 bases and the V segment lost 9 bases, leaving 14 bases of the junction unmatched. There are 16 residues in the CDR3. Germline values: CDR1 ENHRY, CDR2 SYGVKD. CDR3 amino acids: CAILPEGALSTGELFF. CDR3 sequence (DNA): TGTGCCATTCTCCCTGAGGGGGCGCTGAGCACCGGGGAGCTGTTTTTT.

This chain links TRBV19 with TRBJ2-7; 11 bases match TRBD2. The CDR3 sequence is 15 residues long. The germline V gene has CDR1 LNHDA and CDR2 SQIVND (reference sequence). V was clipped by 6 bases and J by 2 bases; unmatched bases: 6. The CDR3 sequence is CASRWGTSGTYEQYF. DNA of the CDR3: TGTGCCAGTAGATGGGGGACTAGCGGCACCTACGAGCAGTACTTC.

This rearrangement joins TRBV29-1 to TRBJ2-1, with a tentative D call TRBD2 (5 bases). The germline V gene has CDR1 SQVTM and CDR2 ANQGSEA. This CDR3 contains 11 residues. Trimming took off 6 bases at V and 10 bases at J, with 13 bases between the two ends. Written as DNA, the CDR3 is TGCAGCGTCGCCACCGGGAAGGAGCAGTTCTTC. It encodes CSVATGKEQFF.